The clone carrying this T cell receptor (beta chain) has only a few counts. The sample originates from a study of blood T cells in healthy people across ages. PCR was performed a second time for about 6 to 12 cycles using a sample-barcoded 5' primer and a J-beta primer mix. TCRdb ran MiXCR on the 5' RACE reads and lists one entry per CDR3 protein. The sample has nearly 800,000 distinct CDR3 sequences, 25% seen once. This CDR3 contains 16 residues. Per germline, CDR1 KGHDR and CDR2 SFDVKD. The junction had 5 bases not matched to a gene; V was cut back by 1 base and J by 3 bases. The sample was also reused in another study, on T cells of mothers and their children.

What was sequenced was blood. This clonotype was obtained from a boy between 10 and 17 years old in good health. This chain joins TRBV24-1 and TRBJ2-5, with 9 bases identical to TRBD1. CDR3: CATSDLPTGGEETQYF. DNA for the CDR3: TGTGCCACCAGTGATTTACCGACAGGGGGGGAAGAGACCCAGTACTTC.